The 17 T cell receptor beta chains below were found in one sample sequenced in a study of T cells in Graves' hyperthyroidism and ophthalmopathy (dated 2019 in TCRdb). Library method: multiplex PCR. For sequencing, an Illumina HiSeq 2000 was employed. The TCR beta CDR3 regions were amplified from the RNA transcripts. The first round of RT-PCR for the TCR CDR3 was performed with the HTBI primer set and the Qiagen OneStep RT-PCR kit. The public reads were run again by TCRdb, first through fastp at Q25 and then through MiXCR, and only productive beta chains were kept. One record per CDR3 amino acid sequence lists the most common genes and DNA. The sample profile shows around 560,000 distinct CDR3 sequences; approximately 15% of them were found once. The ten biggest clones cover approximately 20% of the sample. Sequences were obtained from blood. These receptors originate from a woman aged 18-35 years with Graves' hyperthyroidism.

This clonotype was observed at least ten times. V is TRBV20-1 and J is TRBJ1-1; D remains unclear. The germline V gene encodes CDR1 DFQATT and CDR2 SNEGSKA (reference sequence). V lost 2 bases and J 3 bases, leaving 10 bases between the germline ends. The CDR3 has 13 residues. CDR3 residues: CSARIGRDTEAFF. The CDR3 DNA reads TGCAGTGCTAGAATCGGGCGGGACACTGAAGCTTTCTTT.

This chain uses TRBV5-1 with TRBJ2-7; D gene unclear. The CDR3 has 14 amino acids. Germline V gives CDR1 SGHRS, CDR2 YFSETQ. Trimming took off 0 bases at V and 5 bases at J, with 12 bases between the two ends. This CDR3 reads CASSLGSSSHEQYF. Written as DNA, the CDR3 is TGCGCCAGCAGCTTGGGGTCTAGTAGCCACGAGCAGTACTTC. Full variable domain (missing parts from reference TRBV5-1 and TRBJ2-7): KAGVTQTPRYLIKTRGQQVTLSCSPISGHRSVSWYQQTPGQGLQFLFEYFSETQRNKGNFPGRFSGRQFSNSRSEMNVSTLELGDSALYLCASSLGSSSHEQYFGPGTRLTVT.

This clonotype came up a few times. The chain links TRBV30 to TRBJ2-7; D unclear. V lost 3 bases to trimming and J lost 1 base, with 16 bases between them. Germline CDR1 reads GTSNPN; CDR2 reads SVGIG (reference sequence). This CDR3 spans 15 amino acids. This CDR3 is CAWRVVRPLSYEQYF. The CDR3 DNA reads TGTGCCTGGAGAGTAGTTAGGCCCCTGTCCTACGAGCAGTACTTC.

V is TRBV20-1 and J is TRBJ1-2; D might be TRBD1 (6 bases). The length of the CDR3 is 15 residues. The germline V and J ends were trimmed by 4 bases and 8 bases, with 23 bases remaining between them. Germline CDR1 reads DFQATT; CDR2 reads SNEGSKA (reference sequence). This CDR3 reads CSATRSGATQWGYTF. The CDR3 DNA reads as TGCAGTGCTACCCGGTCAGGGGCTACCCAATGGGGCTACACCTTC.

This chain uses TRBV6-1 with TRBJ2-7; no clear D gene. The germline CDR1 and CDR2 sequences are MNHNS and SASEGT. The CDR3 loop spans 12 amino acids. The V end lost 8 bases, the J end lost 5 bases, and 13 bases lay between the germline ends. As DNA, the CDR3 is TGTGCCAGCCGGAGATCAGGCGACGAGCAGTACTTC. Its translation is CASRRSGDEQYF.

The chain recombines TRBV10-2 with TRBJ1-6, with 7 bases identical to TRBD1. V was pared by 5 bases and J by 7 bases, with 11 bases of the junction left unmatched. The germline CDR1 and CDR2 sequences are WSHSY and SAAADI. This CDR3 region has 16 residues. The CDR3 DNA sequence: TGCGCCAGCAGTCCGAATCTGGACAGGTCCAATTCACCCCTCCACTTT. Translating it yields CASSPNLDRSNSPLHF.

On this clonotype: One end of the junction is discordant with germline, which a read error may explain. The chain is built from TRBV7-9 and TRBJ2-6; D call uncertain. Germline V CDR1 and CDR2: SEHNR, FQNEAQ (reference sequence). The CDR3 is made up of 16 amino acids. CDR3 protein: CATPNPGHSGTNVLTF. In DNA, the CDR3 is TGTGCCACCCCAAATCCTGGGCACTCTGGGACCAACGTCCTGACTTTC.

This clonotype was observed many times. This chain uses TRBV7-9 with TRBJ1-3; D might be TRBD1 (6 bases). Trimming stripped 5 bases from V and 5 bases from J, with 10 bases between. Germline CDR1 reads SEHNR; CDR2 reads FQNEAQ (reference sequence). The CDR3 is 13 residues long. The CDR3 loop reads CASSTDSRNTIYF. CDR3 DNA sequence: TGTGCCAGCAGCACGGACAGTAGAAACACCATATATTTT.

The chain combines TRBV11-1 with TRBJ2-2; 8 bases are shared with TRBD1. CDR3 length equals 18 residues. Germline values: CDR1 SGHAT, CDR2 FQDESV (reference sequence). Germline trimming cut 6 bases from V and 3 bases from J; bases unmatched to any gene: 15. CDR3 residues: CASSLLGQARGDTGELFF. Here the CDR3 DNA reads TGTGCCAGCAGTTTACTGGGACAGGCTAGAGGAGACACCGGGGAGCTGTTTTTT.

V and J are TRBV19 and TRBJ1-1; D might be TRBD1 (5 bases). The germline V gene encodes CDR1 LNHDA and CDR2 SQIVND (reference sequence). The CDR3 consists of 12 residues. V was cut by 7 bases and J by 6 bases, with 12 bases left in between. The CDR3 here is CASTREGAEAFF. CDR3 DNA: TGTGCCAGTACCCGGGAAGGGGCTGAAGCTTTCTTT.

The DNA for the CDR3 is TGTGCCATCAGTGGATTACCGGGACAGGGCACAGATACGCAGTATTTT. Encoded protein: CAISGLPGQGTDTQYF. J is TRBJ2-3 and V is TRBV10-3, with 8 bases lining up with TRBD1. The CDR3 consists of 16 residues. CDR1 and CDR2 (germline): ENHRY, SYGVKD. V trimming: 4 bases; J trimming: 1 base; junction bases outside the gene matches: 7.

The chain employs TRBV30 and TRBJ2-2; 13 nucleotides line up with TRBD2. This CDR3 is 16 amino acids long. J gave up 6 bases and V 1 base, and 5 bases lay outside the gene matches. Germline-derived CDR1 and CDR2 are GTSNPN and SVGIG (reference sequence). CDR3 in amino acids: CAWSAGLAGWAGELFF. As DNA, the CDR3 is TGTGCCTGGAGTGCGGGACTAGCGGGATGGGCCGGGGAGCTGTTTTTT.

Comment on this clonotype: A clone one base away is much larger, so this may be a read error. The J gene is TRBJ1-1, the V gene TRBV28, with no clear D. This CDR3 comprises 14 residues. Between the trimmed V and J ends, which lost 5 bases and 1 base, there was a span of 11 bases. From germline, CDR1 is MDHEN and CDR2 SYDVKM. The CDR3 bases are TGTGCCAGCAGTCCGTCACTGGGGAACACTGAAGCTTTCTTT. It translates to CASSPSLGNTEAFF. The variable domain in full, with the rest retrieved from reference TRBV28 and TRBJ1-1, is DVKVTQSSRYLVKRTGEKVFLECVQDMDHENMFWYRQDPGLGLRLIYFSYDVKMKEKGDIPEGYSVSREKKERFSLILESASTNQTSMYLCASSPSLGNTEAFFGQGTRLTVV.

In its sample, this clonotype was seen many times. V is TRBV20-1 and J is TRBJ2-3, with 14 nucleotides matching TRBD2. With 6 bases clipped from V and 1 base from J, the junction kept 0 bases outside the gene matches. The germline V gene encodes CDR1 DFQATT and CDR2 SNEGSKA (reference sequence). The CDR3 runs to 14 residues. CDR3 nucleotides: TGCAGTGCGGGACTAGCGGGGGGCACAGATACGCAGTATTTT. Its translation is CSAGLAGGTDTQYF.

Only a few counts were recorded for this clonotype. The chain employs TRBV11-2 and TRBJ1-6; D is unclear. Germline V gene sequence: CDR1 SGHAT, CDR2 FQNNGV. The V end was cut by 5 bases, the J end by 7 bases, with 9 bases between. This CDR3 is 13 amino acids long. CDR3 nucleotides: TGTGCCAGCAGCCTGACGGCAAATTCACCCCTCCACTTT. Amino acid sequence: CASSLTANSPLHF.

The chain is built from TRBV5-5 and TRBJ1-1; perhaps TRBD1 as D (6 bases). In germline, CDR1 is SGHKS, CDR2 YYEKEE (reference sequence). V dropped 3 bases and J dropped 7 bases, with 16 bases sitting between them. The CDR3 has 14 residues. CDR3 amino acids: CASSSTNNRVEAFF. The CDR3 nucleotides read TGTGCCAGCAGCTCCACAAACAACAGGGTTGAAGCTTTCTTT.

The J gene is TRBJ1-1, the V gene TRBV27, with D hard to call. CDR3 length equals 14 residues. CDR1 and CDR2 (germline): MNHEY, SMNVEV (reference sequence). Trimming removed 10 bases from V and 8 bases from J, with 23 bases in between. The CDR3 DNA sequence: TGTGCCACCGAAAGGACCCCGGGTTCGCGAGAAGCTTTCTTT. Amino acid sequence: CATERTPGSREAFF.